These 15 T cell receptor beta chains were all obtained from the same sample, sequenced in a study of blood T cell repertoires in COVID-19. Libraries were prepared by immunoSEQ multiplex PCR; TCRdb keeps only in-frame clonotypes and omits some of them. The sample consists of 150,000 to 200,000 clones, 90% of them appearing once. The specimen was peripheral blood. These receptors originate from a man aged 55 to 70 with active or convalescent COVID-19.

J is TRBJ2-3 and V is TRBV11-1, with TRBD2 as a possible D gene (6 bases). CDR1 is SGHAT and CDR2 is FQDESV in the germline V gene (reference sequence). This CDR3 comprises 15 residues. The V end lost 4 bases, the J end lost 4 bases, and 15 bases lay between the germline ends. The CDR3 DNA is TGTGCCAGCAGCTCCGGGACTGGGGCGTCAGATACGCAGTATTTT. Amino acid sequence: CASSSGTGASDTQYF. Supplemented by reference TRBV11-1 and TRBJ2-3, the full variable domain reads EAEVAQSPRYKITEKSQAVAFWCDPISGHATLYWYRQILGQGPELLVQFQDESVVDDSQLPKDRFSAERLKGVDSTLKIQPAELGDSAMYLCASSSGTGASDTQYFGPGTRLTVL.

The chain is built from TRBV4-1 and TRBJ2-2; TRBD1 might be the D (6 bases). The CDR3 is 15 residues long. Germline V gene lookup returns CDR1 MGHRA and CDR2 YSYEKL. V was clipped by 0 bases and J by 4 bases, with 9 bases between them. The CDR3 region has the DNA TGCGCCAGCAGCCAAGATGCGGACAGCACCGGGGAGCTGTTTTTT. It codes for CASSQDADSTGELFF.

This clone appeared once. This chain links TRBV5-1 with TRBJ1-2; D uncertain. The CDR3 contains 13 residues. Germline V gene sequence: CDR1 SGHRS, CDR2 YFSETQ. Trimming left V 7 bases short and J 5 bases short, with 15 bases between. The CDR3: CASSREQSYGYTF. For the CDR3, the DNA is TGCGCCAGCTCTCGAGAACAGTCTTATGGCTACACCTTC.

The V call is TRBV7-8, the J call TRBJ1-2; TRBD1 matches at 8 bases. The V gene's germline CDR1 is SGHVS and CDR2 FQNEAQ. Unmatched junction bases numbered 9, after V lost 5 bases and J lost 7 bases. The length of the CDR3 is 14 residues. The CDR3 nucleotides read TGTGCCAGCAGCCCAGGGGACAGGCCGGCTGGCTACACCTTC. Amino acid sequence: CASSPGDRPAGYTF. Using reference TRBV7-8 and TRBJ1-2 for the parts outside the CDR3, the full variable domain is GAGVSQSPRYKVAKRGQDVALRCDPISGHVSLFWYQQALGQGPEFLTYFQNEAQLDKSGLPSDRFFAERPEGSVSTLKIQRTQQEDSAVYLCASSPGDRPAGYTFGSGTRLTVV.

The chain recombines TRBV9 with TRBJ2-5; 8 nucleotides match TRBD1. The CDR3 runs to 16 residues. CDR1 and CDR2 (germline): SGDLS, YYNGEE. V shed 2 bases, J shed 4 bases, and the junction held 10 bases outside the gene matches. In DNA form, the CDR3 reads TGTGCCAGCAGCGTGGGTACAGGGGGAATGACAGAGACCCAGTACTTC. Its translation is CASSVGTGGMTETQYF.

This chain connects TRBV19 to TRBJ1-3; TRBD1 matches 7 bases. The V and J ends lost 3 bases and 0 bases, in that order; junction bases with no gene match: 8. There are 17 residues in the CDR3. Germline CDR1 is LNHDA and CDR2 is SQIVND (reference sequence). The CDR3 DNA reads as TGTGCCAGTAGTATGCTGGGACAGACGAGCTCTGGAAACACCATATATTTT. It specifies CASSMLGQTSSGNTIYF.

The gene calls are TRBV18 and TRBJ2-1; 12 nucleotides match TRBD2. The V gene's germline CDR1 is KGHSH and CDR2 LQKENI. The ends lost 4 bases at V and 5 bases at J; junction bases unmatched: 3. CDR3 size: 15 residues. CDR3 protein: CASSRTSGVDNEQFF. The CDR3, as DNA: TGTGCCAGCTCACGGACTAGCGGGGTCGACAATGAGCAGTTCTTC. Based on the CDR3 plus reference TRBV18 and TRBJ2-1, the full variable domain is NAGVMQNPRHLVRRRGQEARLRCSPMKGHSHVYWYRQLPEEGLKFMVYLQKENIIDESGMPKERFSAEFPKEGPSILRIQQVVRGDSAAYFCASSRTSGVDNEQFFGPGTRLTVL.

The chain uses TRBV7-9 and TRBJ1-2, with 9 positions matching TRBD1. This CDR3 contains 13 residues. CDR1 SEHNR and CDR2 FQNEAQ come from the germline V gene (reference sequence). V shed 7 bases and J 10 bases; nucleotides not matched to a gene: 10. CDR3 sequence (DNA): TGTGCCAGCAAACTGGGACAGGGTCTCTACTACACCTTC. This translates into CASKLGQGLYYTF.

V usage is TRBV30 and J usage is TRBJ1-6, with TRBD1 matching 7 bases. CDR1 is GTSNPN and CDR2 is SVGIG in the germline V gene (reference sequence). The trim removed 1 base at V and 5 bases at J, leaving 8 bases unmatched. CDR3 length: 16 residues. DNA for the CDR3: TGTGCCTGGAGTGGTTCGGGGACAGACAATAATTCACCCCTCCACTTT. Translation: CAWSGSGTDNNSPLHF.

V and J are TRBV6-2 or TRBV6-3 and TRBJ1-5, with D perhaps matching TRBD1 (5 bases). Trimming took 6 bases from V and 4 from J, leaving 22 bases between them. Germline lookup yields CDR1 MNHEY and CDR2 SVGEGT. The CDR3 consists of 17 residues. The CDR3 reads CASSLGREMLFNQPQHF. CDR3 DNA: TGTGCCAGCAGCTTGGGACGGGAGATGTTGTTTAATCAGCCCCAGCATTTT.

DNA for the CDR3: TGTGCCAGCAGCCAGGGGTATGAAGACGAGCAGTACTTC. It encodes CASSQGYEDEQYF. The J gene is TRBJ2-7, the V gene TRBV6-5, with D perhaps TRBD1 (6 bases). Germline values: CDR1 MNHEY, CDR2 SVGAGI. This CDR3 comprises 13 residues. V lost 6 bases, J lost 5 bases, and 14 bases lay in between.

This rearrangement joins TRBV3-1 (or the pseudogene TRBV3-2) to TRBJ2-1; 9 bases fit TRBD2. Germline V gene lookup returns CDR1 LGHDT and CDR2 YNNKEL (reference sequence). CDR3 length: 17 amino acids. V gave up 1 base and J gave up 4 bases; unmatched junction bases: 8. The CDR3 loop is CASSQVAGGPWYNEQFF. CDR3 sequence (DNA): TGTGCCAGCAGCCAAGTTGCGGGAGGGCCATGGTACAATGAGCAGTTCTTC.

The V and J genes are TRBV5-6 and TRBJ1-5; 7 bases line up with TRBD1. There are 15 residues in the CDR3. After removal of 4 bases from V and 2 bases from J, the junction contained 6 bases not matched to a gene. Germline lookup yields CDR1 SGHDT and CDR2 YYEEEE. Here the CDR3 reads CASSEQGLGNQPQHF. The DNA of the CDR3 is TGTGCCAGCAGCGAACAGGGGTTGGGCAATCAGCCCCAGCATTTT.

This clone was seen a single time. V usage is TRBV19 and J usage is TRBJ1-2; possibly TRBD1 for D (6 bases). V was shortened by 3 bases and J by 6 bases, with 11 bases between the two germline ends. This CDR3 is built from 13 residues. Germline CDR1 LNHDA, CDR2 SQIVND (reference sequence). The CDR3 protein is CASSIGRGDGYTF. CDR3 nucleotides: TGTGCCAGTAGTATCGGGAGGGGGGATGGCTACACCTTC.

This rearrangement joins TRBV18 to TRBJ2-1, with 8 bases fitting TRBD1. Per germline, CDR1 KGHSH and CDR2 LQKENI. This CDR3 has 12 residues. Trimming took 5 bases from V and 6 from J; bases not matched to a gene: 0. The CDR3 DNA reads as TGTGCCAGCTCAGGACAGGGCAATGAGCAGTTCTTC. This gives the protein CASSGQGNEQFF.